Listed below are T cell receptor beta chains from one sample, sequenced in a study of breast tumors, draining lymph nodes, adjacent tissues. One entry per CDR3 protein, called by TCRdb with MiXCR from the multiplex PCR reads. The sample comprises about 230,000 distinct CDR3 sequences, about a third of which are singletons, and more than 1.3% rests with the top ten. The sequenced sample was axillary lymph node tissue. These TCRs come from a female donor with breast cancer. Some clones in this sample may be carry-over from other donors' samples. CDR3s include the opening cysteine and the closing phenylalanine or tryptophan. A D gene is named only where the DNA matches it firmly. The listing skips clone size in some rows; elsewhere it reads once, few, many or a size class.

D	J	V	size	DNA	CDR3
.	TRBJ1-6	TRBV10-2	.	TGCACCAACACCGGGACAAGTAATTCACCCCTCCACTTT	CTNTGTSNSPLHF
.	TRBJ2-7	TRBV6-5	many	TGTGCCAGCCGGAGGGGCTCCAACTACGAGCAGTACTTC	CASRRGSNYEQYF
TRBD1	TRBJ2-1	TRBV5-1	many	TGCGCCAGCAGTCCTACCCCGGGACAGGCTGCATTGGAGCAGTTCTTC	CASSPTPGQAALEQFF
.	TRBJ1-1	TRBV11-2	.	TGTGCCAGCAGCCCACAGTTAGGAGTGAACACTGAAGCTTTCTTT	CASSPQLGVNTEAFF
.	TRBJ1-2	TRBV30	many	TGTGCCTGGAGTGTTTTGGCGGGGGGTGGCTACACCTTC	CAWSVLAGGGYTF
TRBD2	TRBJ2-7	TRBV24-1	.	TGTGCTCCAGTAGGGACTAGCGGGGCCTACGAGCAGTACTTC	CAPVGTSGAYEQYF
.	TRBJ1-1	TRBV18	.	TGTGCCAGCTCAGGTGGAGTGTACACTGAAGCTTTCTTT	CASSGGVYTEAFF
TRBD2	TRBJ2-1	TRBV5-1	many	TGCGCCAGCAGCTTAATACCGGGACTAGCGGGGTTATACAATGAGCAGTTCTTC	CASSLIPGLAGLYNEQFF
TRBD2	TRBJ2-5	TRBV9	once	TGTGCCAGCAGCGTAGGAAGGAGAGGGGAGGGCCGAGAGACCCAGTACTTC	CASSVGRRGEGRETQYF
TRBD2	TRBJ2-3	TRBV2	.	TGTGCCATAGCGGGAGTCTCCTACAATGAGCAGTATTTT	CAIAGVSYNEQYF
.	TRBJ2-5	TRBV11-2	many	TGTGCCAGCAGCTCGCGCCGTTTAATAGAGACCCAGTACTTC	CASSSRRLIETQYF
.	TRBJ1-4	TRBV30	.	TGTGCCTGGAGCGCACCCGCCGGGTTCAATGAAAAACTGTTTTTT	CAWSAPAGFNEKLFF
.	TRBJ2-7	TRBV12-3/TRBV12-4	many	TGTGCCAGCAGGAACGACGGTCAGGTGTGGGAGCAGTACTTC	CASRNDGQVWEQYF
.	TRBJ2-5	TRBV28	.	TGTGCCAGCAGTTTATCGGAGGGGACGTACCAAGAGACCCAGTACTTC	CASSLSEGTYQETQYF
.	TRBJ1-1	TRBV30	.	TGTGCCCTGCGTCTGCGGATTGAAGCTTTCTTT	CALRLRIEAFF
.	TRBJ2-7	TRBV11-3	.	TGTGCCAGCAGCTTAGAAGGGGGTCCCTACCCCAGCGAGCAGTACTTC	CASSLEGGPYPSEQYF
TRBD2	TRBJ2-5	TRBV11-2	.	TGTGCCAGCAGCGTTGCAGGACTAGCGGGAGGCCAGACCCAGTACTTC	CASSVAGLAGGQTQYF
TRBD2	TRBJ2-1	TRBV20-1	many	TGCAGTGCCCCGGGGCTAGCGGGAGGGAATGAGCAGTTCTTC	CSAPGLAGGNEQFF
.	TRBJ1-2	TRBV6-5	many	TGTGCCAGCAGTATAACAGGGTACGGCTATGGCTACACCTTC	CASSITGYGYGYTF
.	TRBJ1-5	TRBV6-5	few	TGTGCCAGCAGTCACTCTGGGGGCAGCAATCAGCCCCAGCATTTT	CASSHSGGSNQPQHF
TRBD1	TRBJ2-5	TRBV2	many	TGTGCCAGCAGTGGGACAGGGAGAAGTGGAGAGACCCAGTACTTC	CASSGTGRSGETQYF
TRBD2	TRBJ2-1	TRBV11-2	once	TGTGCCAGCAGCTCCTGGACTAGCGGGATCAACAATGAGCAGTTCTTC	CASSSWTSGINNEQFF
TRBD2	TRBJ2-5	TRBV6-5	many	TGTGCCAGCAGTTCCTCGGGGGGTCAAGAGACCCAGTACTTC	CASSSSGGQETQYF
.	TRBJ2-5	TRBV4-3	many	TGCGCCAGCAGCCAAGAATGGACCGGGTGGGAGACCCAGTACTTC	CASSQEWTGWETQYF
TRBD2	TRBJ2-7	TRBV5-1	many	TGCGCCAGCGCGCTGGGGGGACTAGCGGGTCCCTCGGACTACGAGCAGTACTTC	CASALGGLAGPSDYEQYF
.	TRBJ2-7	TRBV6-1	many	TGTGCCAGCAGCGTCCGGGACGTTTTCTACGAGCAGTACTTC	CASSVRDVFYEQYF
.	TRBJ1-4	TRBV12-5	many	TGTGCTAGTGGCTCCCCCCCCAGGGGTGAAAAACTGTTTTTT	CASGSPPRGEKLFF
.	TRBJ2-3	TRBV20-1	.	TGCAGTGCCAGCAGTGGAAGGCCGAGTAGCACAGATACGCAGTATTTT	CSASSGRPSSTDTQYF
.	TRBJ1-4	TRBV12-3/TRBV12-4	many	TGTGCCAGCAGTTTTGGAGGGGCTCGGACTAATGAAAAACTGTTTTTT	CASSFGGARTNEKLFF
.	TRBJ2-7	TRBV6-1	few	TGTGCCAGCAGTCCCACCGGGACGGCCTACGAGCAGTACTTC	CASSPTGTAYEQYF
.	TRBJ2-3	TRBV11-3	many	TGTGCCAGCAGCAACCGGGACAGCACAGATACGCAGTATTTT	CASSNRDSTDTQYF
.	TRBJ2-7	TRBV6-2/TRBV6-3	.	TGTGCCAGCAGTCACCCACTAGCTGCGGTTTACGAGCAGTACTTC	CASSHPLAAVYEQYF
.	TRBJ2-7	TRBV7-9	many	TGTGCCAGCAGCTTTGGCAGGGCCTCCTACGAGCAGTACTTC	CASSFGRASYEQYF
TRBD1	TRBJ2-6	TRBV6-6	.	TGTGCCAGCAACAGGGGCGGCTCCGGGGCCAACGTCCTGACTTTC	CASNRGGSGANVLTF
TRBD2	TRBJ2-1	TRBV24-1	many	TGTGCCACCAGTGATTTGCGAGCGGGAGTCACTGAGCAGTTCTTC	CATSDLRAGVTEQFF
.	TRBJ1-2	TRBV5-1	many	TGCGCCAGCAGCTTGGGTCAGGGCGTCTCTGGCTACACCTTC	CASSLGQGVSGYTF
.	TRBJ2-7	TRBV24-1	many	TGTGCCACCAGTGATTTTGGCAGCCCCTACGAGCAGTACTTC	CATSDFGSPYEQYF
TRBD2	TRBJ2-5	TRBV3-1	many	TGTGCCAGCAGCTGGACTAGCGGGAGGGCCCATCGAGGGCAAGAGACCCAGTACTTC	CASSWTSGRAHRGQETQYF
.	TRBJ2-7	TRBV9	.	TGTGCCAGCAGCGTAGCCGGGGACTTGGGGGGTGGGACCTACGAGCAGTACTTC	CASSVAGDLGGGTYEQYF
TRBD1	TRBJ2-7	TRBV7-2	.	TGTGCCAGCAGCTTAGAGGCAGGGGGCTTCTACGAGCAGTACTTC	CASSLEAGGFYEQYF
.	TRBJ2-4	TRBV20-1	many	TGCAGTGCTGCCACTGACTCTCCCCCCCAAAACATTCAGTACTTC	CSAATDSPPQNIQYF
.	TRBJ1-6	TRBV12-3/TRBV12-4	many	TGTGCCAGCAGTTTTCCCGGGGATTCACCCCTCCACTTT	CASSFPGDSPLHF
TRBD1	TRBJ2-3	TRBV19	.	TGTGCCAGTACAGTGACAGGGGGGGGGACAGATACGCAGTATTTT	CASTVTGGGTDTQYF
.	TRBJ1-2	TRBV6-5	many	TGTGCCAGCAGTTACCTCGGGCCTTCTTATGGCTACACCTTC	CASSYLGPSYGYTF
.	TRBJ2-5	TRBV28	few	TGTGCCAGCAGAATCCAGGGTTTCCGAGAGACCCAGTACTTC	CASRIQGFRETQYF